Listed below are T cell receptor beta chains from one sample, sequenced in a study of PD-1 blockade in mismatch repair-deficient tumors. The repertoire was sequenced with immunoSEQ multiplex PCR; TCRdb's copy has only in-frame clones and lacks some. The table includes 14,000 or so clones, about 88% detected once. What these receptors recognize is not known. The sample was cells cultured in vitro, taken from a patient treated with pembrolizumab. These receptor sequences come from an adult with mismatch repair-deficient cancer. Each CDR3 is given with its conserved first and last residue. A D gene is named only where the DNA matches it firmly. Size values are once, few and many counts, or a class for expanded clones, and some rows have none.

DNA: TGTGCCAGCAGCCCGACAGGGGGGGACACTGAAGCTTTCTTT
CDR3: CASSPTGGDTEAFF
D: TRBD1
size: -
V: TRBV7-3
J: TRBJ1-1

DNA: TGTGCTAGCAGCTTAGGTTCTAGCGGTTACCAAGAGACCCAGTACTTC
CDR3: CASSLGSSGYQETQYF
D: TRBD2
size: -
V: TRBV7-7
J: TRBJ2-5

DNA: TGTGCCAGCAGCTTGGGGCAGGGGAACACTGAAGCTTTCTTT
CDR3: CASSLGQGNTEAFF
D: -
size: -
V: TRBV7-9
J: TRBJ1-1

DNA: TGCAGCGTTGATTGGGGGTCCACTGAAGCTTTCTTT
CDR3: CSVDWGSTEAFF
D: -
size: -
V: TRBV29-1
J: TRBJ1-1

DNA: TGTGCCAGCAGTTACCCCCCGGGACAGATAGAAGAGACCCAGTACTTC
CDR3: CASSYPPGQIEETQYF
D: TRBD1
size: -
V: TRBV5-4
J: TRBJ2-5

DNA: TGTGCCAGTAGTATACAGGGGGATGACACAGATACGCAGTATTTT
CDR3: CASSIQGDDTDTQYF
D: TRBD1
size: once
V: TRBV19
J: TRBJ2-3

DNA: TGTGCCAGTAGTATTCCAGGGGGAGCCAAAAACATTCAGTACTTC
CDR3: CASSIPGGAKNIQYF
D: TRBD1
size: -
V: TRBV19
J: TRBJ2-4

DNA: TGTGCCAGCAGTTTATTTTCAGAGAACTATGGCTACACCTTC
CDR3: CASSLFSENYGYTF
D: -
size: -
V: TRBV28
J: TRBJ1-2

DNA: TGTGCCAGCAGCTTCACCACTAACTATGGCTACACCTTC
CDR3: CASSFTTNYGYTF
D: -
size: -
V: TRBV5-6
J: TRBJ1-2

DNA: TGTGCCAGCAGTCCCCTCGGACTCGGGGGTATGGCTCTGGCAGATACGCAGTATTTT
CDR3: CASSPLGLGGMALADTQYF
D: -
size: -
V: TRBV28
J: TRBJ2-3

DNA: TGTGCCAGCTCACCAGGTTATACGACAGGTCGCGGCACAGACTATGGCTACACCTTC
CDR3: CASSPGYTTGRGTDYGYTF
D: -
size: -
V: TRBV18
J: TRBJ1-2

DNA: TGTGCCAGCAGTCTTCCCGTCTACAATGAGCAGTTCTTC
CDR3: CASSLPVYNEQFF
D: -
size: -
V: TRBV28
J: TRBJ2-1

DNA: TGTGCTAGTGGTTTGGTCCTCAAACAGGGTCCCCACACCATATATTTT
CDR3: CASGLVLKQGPHTIYF
D: -
size: -
V: TRBV12-5
J: TRBJ1-3

DNA: TGTGCCAGCAGTACCCCGGGACTAGGTGACGAGCAGTACTTC
CDR3: CASSTPGLGDEQYF
D: TRBD2
size: -
V: TRBV28
J: TRBJ2-7

DNA: TGCGCCAGCAGTACCTTTGCAGGATACACCGGGGAGCTGTTTTTT
CDR3: CASSTFAGYTGELFF
D: -
size: -
V: TRBV5-1
J: TRBJ2-2

DNA: TGTGCCAGCAAGGAACAAACTAATGAAAAACTGTTTTTT
CDR3: CASKEQTNEKLFF
D: -
size: -
V: TRBV2
J: TRBJ1-4

DNA: TGTGCCAGCAGCCCACAGACCATGTCCACCGGGGAGCTGTTTTTT
CDR3: CASSPQTMSTGELFF
D: -
size: -
V: TRBV11-2
J: TRBJ2-2

DNA: TGTGCCAGCAGTCCAGGGGCGAATGAGCAGTTCTTC
CDR3: CASSPGANEQFF
D: -
size: -
V: TRBV6-1
J: TRBJ2-1

DNA: TGCGCCAGCAGCATACTCTCCCTTCGCACAGATACGCAGTATTTT
CDR3: CASSILSLRTDTQYF
D: -
size: -
V: TRBV5-1
J: TRBJ2-3

DNA: TGTGCCAGCAGTACTAGCGGGTACGAGCAGTACTTC
CDR3: CASSTSGYEQYF
D: TRBD2
size: -
V: TRBV28
J: TRBJ2-7

DNA: TGTGCCAGCAGCCTAAGCTCTTACGCTAACACCGGGGAGCTGTTTTTT
CDR3: CASSLSSYANTGELFF
D: -
size: few
V: TRBV14
J: TRBJ2-2

DNA: TGTGCCAGTAGTACGGACAGGGGCCACGAGCAGTACTTC
CDR3: CASSTDRGHEQYF
D: TRBD1
size: -
V: TRBV19
J: TRBJ2-7

DNA: TGTGCCTCTCAGCGGGAGAGGTATGAGACCCAGTACTTC
CDR3: CASQRERYETQYF
D: TRBD2
size: -
V: TRBV5-6
J: TRBJ2-5

DNA: TGTGCCAGCAGTGCCTCGTGGTACACAGATACGCAGTATTTT
CDR3: CASSASWYTDTQYF
D: -
size: -
V: TRBV27
J: TRBJ2-3

DNA: TGTGCCAGCAGCCTACCCCGAGGACACACATACCCTAATTCACCCCTCCACTTT
CDR3: CASSLPRGHTYPNSPLHF
D: -
size: -
V: TRBV28
J: TRBJ1-6

DNA: TGTGCCAGCAGCTTGGCGCCGGGACAGGGGGCGCAGAATCAGCCCCAGCATTTT
CDR3: CASSLAPGQGAQNQPQHF
D: TRBD1
size: -
V: TRBV5-5
J: TRBJ1-5

DNA: TGTGCCAGCAGCTTAGCAGCGGGAGTTGGGGAGACCCAGTACTTC
CDR3: CASSLAAGVGETQYF
D: TRBD2
size: once
V: TRBV7-3
J: TRBJ2-5

DNA: TGTGCCAGCAGTTCCCGGACGGGGAATCAGCCCCAGCATTTT
CDR3: CASSSRTGNQPQHF
D: -
size: -
V: TRBV6-5
J: TRBJ1-5

DNA: TGTGCCAGCAGAAGGGGACTAGCGGGAGGGCCGGGGCACAATGAGCAGTTCTTC
CDR3: CASRRGLAGGPGHNEQFF
D: TRBD2
size: -
V: TRBV5-4
J: TRBJ2-1

DNA: TGTGCCAGCAGTTCCGGACTAGCATTAGATTTGTACTTC
CDR3: CASSSGLALDLYF
D: TRBD2
size: -
V: TRBV6-5
J: TRBJ2-7

DNA: TGTGCCAGCAGTTTAGGTGGTGAAAAACTGTTTTTT
CDR3: CASSLGGEKLFF
D: -
size: -
V: TRBV28
J: TRBJ1-4

DNA: TGTGCCACCTCCTTCCCAGGCGCCGCCTACAATGAGCAGTTCTTC
CDR3: CATSFPGAAYNEQFF
D: -
size: -
V: TRBV5-4
J: TRBJ2-1

DNA: TGTGCCAGTGGCGGACTAGCGGGAGGGCGGCTGAGCACAGATACGCAGTATTTT
CDR3: CASGGLAGGRLSTDTQYF
D: TRBD2
size: -
V: TRBV7-9
J: TRBJ2-3

DNA: TGTGCCAGCAGCTCCTACGGACTAGCCACAGTACCCGGGGAGCTGTTTTTT
CDR3: CASSSYGLATVPGELFF
D: TRBD2
size: -
V: TRBV7-3
J: TRBJ2-2

DNA: TGTGCCAGCAGCGTAGGGAGATGGGTTTACAATGAGCAGTTCTTC
CDR3: CASSVGRWVYNEQFF
D: -
size: -
V: TRBV9
J: TRBJ2-1

DNA: TGCGCCAGCAGCTTGGATGGAGGGGGCGCCCCTGGAAACACCATATATTTT
CDR3: CASSLDGGGAPGNTIYF
D: TRBD1
size: -
V: TRBV5-1
J: TRBJ1-3

DNA: TGTGCCTGGAGTGTACCGGGTACTAACTATGGCTACACCTTC
CDR3: CAWSVPGTNYGYTF
D: -
size: -
V: TRBV30
J: TRBJ1-2

DNA: TGTGCCAGCTCAGCGGACCCCCCCGGCCCAGATACGCAGTATTTT
CDR3: CASSADPPGPDTQYF
D: -
size: -
V: TRBV18
J: TRBJ2-3

DNA: TGTGCCACCAGCGGGGGACCGATGAACACTGAAGCTTTCTTT
CDR3: CATSGGPMNTEAFF
D: -
size: -
V: TRBV15
J: TRBJ1-1

DNA: TGTGCCAGCGGCAGGGAATGGACTGAAGCTTTCTTT
CDR3: CASGREWTEAFF
D: -
size: -
V: TRBV6-1
J: TRBJ1-1

DNA: TGTGCCAGCTCACCGCCGGGACCAGCTCAGCCCCAGCATTTT
CDR3: CASSPPGPAQPQHF
D: -
size: -
V: TRBV18
J: TRBJ1-5

DNA: TGTGCCTGGAACCGAGGACAGGGCAATCAGCCCCAGCATTTT
CDR3: CAWNRGQGNQPQHF
D: TRBD1
size: few
V: TRBV30
J: TRBJ1-5

DNA: TGTGCCAGTAGGCCCCGGGAGGGGGCAACCTACGAGCAGTACTTC
CDR3: CASRPREGATYEQYF
D: -
size: -
V: TRBV19
J: TRBJ2-7

DNA: TGTGCCAGCAGCGCCGGAGGAGGTTGGGGGAATGAGCAGTTCTTC
CDR3: CASSAGGGWGNEQFF
D: -
size: few
V: TRBV9
J: TRBJ2-1

DNA: TGCGCCAGCAGCCTTAATCCAGGGGGCTTGGGGGCTTTCTTT
CDR3: CASSLNPGGLGAFF
D: TRBD1
size: -
V: TRBV5-1
J: TRBJ1-1

DNA: TGTGCCAGCAGCTTAACAGGGGGTGTAACTAATGAAAAACTGTTTTTT
CDR3: CASSLTGGVTNEKLFF
D: TRBD1
size: -
V: TRBV7-9
J: TRBJ1-4

DNA: TGTGCCAGCACCCCTACCGGGGGGACTGGGGCCAACGTCCTGACTTTC
CDR3: CASTPTGGTGANVLTF
D: TRBD2
size: -
V: TRBV5-4
J: TRBJ2-6

DNA: TGTGCCAGCAGCTTACGAGCGCAAGGTCCACTATATGAGCAGTACTTC
CDR3: CASSLRAQGPLYEQYF
D: -
size: -
V: TRBV7-2
J: TRBJ2-7

DNA: TGTGCCAGCAGCCTTACGACGAACACTGAAGCTTTCTTT
CDR3: CASSLTTNTEAFF
D: -
size: -
V: TRBV9
J: TRBJ1-1

DNA: TGTGCCAGCAGTTACTGGGGCAGGGACACTGAAGCTTTCTTT
CDR3: CASSYWGRDTEAFF
D: -
size: -
V: TRBV6-5
J: TRBJ1-1

DNA: TGTGCCAGTAGGGGCCCGTTCACCGGGGAGCTGTTTTTT
CDR3: CASRGPFTGELFF
D: -
size: -
V: TRBV2
J: TRBJ2-2

DNA: TGTGCCAGCAGTCCCGGGGACTTCCACACCGGGGAGCTGTTTTTT
CDR3: CASSPGDFHTGELFF
D: -
size: once
V: TRBV28
J: TRBJ2-2

DNA: TGTGCCAGCAGTTTGGGGGATTCACCCCTCCACTTT
CDR3: CASSLGDSPLHF
D: -
size: -
V: TRBV28
J: TRBJ1-6

DNA: TGTGCCAGCAGCCCCCGGTCTGGAAATGAGCAGTTCTTC
CDR3: CASSPRSGNEQFF
D: -
size: -
V: TRBV9
J: TRBJ2-1

DNA: TGTGCCAGCAGTACCATTGGGGAGCTGTTTTTT
CDR3: CASSTIGELFF
D: -
size: -
V: TRBV28
J: TRBJ2-2